These 29 T cell receptor beta chains originate from one sample sequenced in a study of molecular identifiers for immune sequencing clone quantification. TCRdb re-called the PCR reads through MiXCR, storing one row per CDR3 protein. The sample includes nearly 650,000 distinct CDR3 sequences, less than 30% seen only once; the top ten take 0.78%. Sequencing was done on a sample of naive CD8+ T cells from blood, with Jurkat cell RNA spiked in. Documented subset: FACS-sorted CD8+CD4-CCR7+CD45RA+ naive T cells. The receptors come from a human donor in good health. Some libraries in this study had Jurkat cell RNA spiked in.

This clonotype was recorded once. This chain links TRBV5-6 with TRBJ2-3; 16 bases match TRBD2. The CDR3 extends over 18 amino acids. J was trimmed by 0 bases and V by 4 bases; bases with no gene match: 5. The germline V gene has CDR1 SGHDT and CDR2 YYEEEE. CDR3 sequence reads: CASSGGTSGRASTDTQYF. In DNA form, the CDR3 reads TGTGCCAGCAGCGGTGGGACTAGCGGGAGGGCTAGCACAGATACGCAGTATTTT. Complete variable domain (other parts from reference TRBV5-6 and TRBJ2-3): DAGVTQSPTHLIKTRGQQVTLRCSPKSGHDTVSWYQQALGQGPQFIFQYYEEEERQRGNFPDRFSGHQFPNYSSELNVNALLLGDSALYLCASSGGTSGRASTDTQYFGPGTRLTVL.

The CDR3 DNA reads as TGTGCCAGCAGTGTGTCTAGCGGGAGGGTACAAGAGACCCAGTACTTC. It translates to CASSVSSGRVQETQYF. The chain couples TRBV25-1 to TRBJ2-5; TRBD2 aligns across 12 bases. Looked up from germline, CDR1 is MGHDK and CDR2 is SYGVNS. V dropped 4 bases and J dropped 2; count of bases not matched to a gene: 5. This CDR3 region has 16 residues.

The chain combines TRBV7-2 with TRBJ2-2, with TRBD2 identical over 8 bases. This CDR3 has 14 residues. V lost 4 bases to trimming and J lost 7 bases; unmatched junction nucleotides: 5. CDR1 and CDR2 (germline): SGHTA, FQGNSA. The CDR3 sequence is CASSWGLDGGELFF. CDR3 nucleotides: TGTGCCAGCAGCTGGGGACTAGACGGCGGGGAGCTGTTTTTT.

Many counts were recorded for this clonotype. V is TRBV6-2 or TRBV6-3 and J is TRBJ2-3; 11 bases fit TRBD2. CDR3 length: 15 amino acids. Trimming removed 7 bases from V and 2 bases from J; junction bases left unmatched: 5. Germline CDR1 and CDR2: MNHEY and SVGEGT. As DNA, the CDR3 is TGTGCCAGCAATTTACTAGCGGGGGCCACAGATACGCAGTATTTT. This gives the protein CASNLLAGATDTQYF.

The V call is TRBV4-1, the J call TRBJ2-7, with D perhaps matching TRBD2 (6 bases). The germline V and J ends were trimmed by 1 base and 6 bases, with 13 bases remaining between them. The CDR3 runs to 14 residues. Germline V gene data show CDR1 as MGHRA and CDR2 as YSYEKL. CDR3 protein: CASSQGTVGGEQYF. In nucleotides, the CDR3 is TGCGCCAGCAGCCAAGGAACCGTGGGGGGCGAGCAGTACTTC.

For this clonotype: A single base separates this from a much larger clone, so it may be a read error. The gene calls are TRBV7-9 and TRBJ2-7, with D perhaps TRBD2 (6 bases). The CDR3 length is 13 residues. Germline loops: CDR1 SEHNR, CDR2 FQNEAQ (reference sequence). The CDR3: CASSLAGGWERYF. The CDR3 nucleotides read TGTGCCAGCAGCTTAGCGGGAGGTTGGGAGCGGTACTTC. The full variable domain, in which reference TRBV7-9 and TRBJ2-7 provide the parts outside the CDR3, is DTGVSQNPRHKITKRGQNVTFRCDPISEHNRLYWYRQTLGQGPEFLTYFQNEAQLEKSRLLSDRFSAERPKGSFSTLEIQRTEQGDSAMYLCASSLAGGWERYFGPGTRLTVT.

The table lists this clonotype with a few counts. This chain joins TRBV7-9 and TRBJ2-7; 9 positions match TRBD1. CDR1 SEHNR and CDR2 FQNEAQ come from the germline V gene (reference sequence). CDR3 length: 15 amino acids. V was pared by 5 bases and J by 5 bases, with 10 bases of the junction left unmatched. CDR3 residues: CASSESGTGSHEQYF. CDR3 coding DNA: TGTGCCAGCAGCGAATCCGGGACAGGGTCCCACGAGCAGTACTTC.

This clonotype was observed at least ten times. The V and J genes are TRBV30 and TRBJ2-7; 7 bases are shared with TRBD2. Germline V lookup: CDR1 GTSNPN, CDR2 SVGIG (reference sequence). V lost 5 bases to trimming and J lost 7 bases; unmatched junction nucleotides: 17. CDR3 length equals 15 residues. In DNA form, the CDR3 reads TGTGCCTGGCGCCACGGGGGGATGCCATTTGGAGAGCAGTACTTC. Amino acids: CAWRHGGMPFGEQYF.

The V and J genes are TRBV20-1 and TRBJ2-7; 7 nucleotides agree with TRBD2. Losses at the gene ends were 6 bases for V and 5 bases for J; bases not matched to a gene: 7. Germline V gene data show CDR1 as DFQATT and CDR2 as SNEGSKA (reference sequence). The CDR3 has 12 amino acids. This CDR3 reads CSAPGLNDEQYF. The CDR3 region has the DNA TGCAGTGCCCCGGGACTAAACGACGAGCAGTACTTC.

The chain has TRBV19 and TRBJ2-6, with D tentatively TRBD2 (6 bases). Germline assignment: CDR1 LNHDA and CDR2 SQIVND (reference sequence). V lost 5 bases and J 3 bases, leaving 8 bases between the germline ends. This CDR3 is 14 amino acids long. CDR3 coding DNA: TGTGCCAGTAGTTGGGGGGATGGGGCCAACGTCCTGACTTTC. It translates to CASSWGDGANVLTF.

To note about this clonotype: This may be a read error: a much more frequent sequence differs by one nucleotide. In this CDR3 the conserved last residue, phenylalanine or tryptophan, is missing, so a read error is likely. The chain is built from TRBV29-1 and TRBJ2-5; 8 nucleotides align to TRBD2. This CDR3 is 12 amino acids long. Germline CDR1 is SQVTM and CDR2 is ANQGSEA. Trimming removed 5 bases from V and 9 bases from J; junction bases left unmatched: 8. CDR3 in amino acids: CSVWRGERAQYS. As DNA, the CDR3 is TGCAGCGTTTGGCGGGGGGAGCGGGCCCAGTACTCC.

Note on this clonotype: This could be a read error, since a much larger clone is one nucleotide away. The chain joins TRBV9 to TRBJ2-7; D possibly corresponds to TRBD1 (6 bases). Germline loops: CDR1 SGDLS, CDR2 YYNGEE. The CDR3 is 14 amino acids. The CDR3: CAGSLRDNDYEQYF. CDR3 nucleotides: TGTGCCGGCAGCCTCCGGGACAACGACTACGAGCAGTACTTC.

This clonotype was picked up a small number of times. The genes are TRBV3-1 and TRBJ2-5; D is possibly TRBD1 or TRBD2 (6 bases each). The CDR3 is 19 residues long. Germline V CDR1 and CDR2: LGHDT, YNNKEL (reference sequence). Trimming removed 0 bases at V and 4 bases at J, with 24 bases between. CDR3 in amino acids: CASSQDQDKGGSLGETQYF. The CDR3 DNA is TGTGCCAGCAGCCAAGATCAAGATAAGGGGGGATCCTTAGGAGAGACCCAGTACTTC.

This clonotype was seen more than once but under ten times. The chain has TRBV5-4 and TRBJ2-7; 14 bases agree with TRBD2. The CDR3 extends over 15 amino acids. The germline gives CDR1 SGHNT, CDR2 YYREEE (reference sequence). J lost 6 bases, V lost 0 bases, and 2 bases had no gene match. CDR3 region: CASSLGGTSGGEQYF. DNA of the CDR3: TGTGCCAGCAGCTTGGGTGGGACTAGCGGGGGCGAGCAGTACTTC.

The rearrangement links TRBV12-5 to TRBJ1-1; the match to TRBD1 covers 8 bases. The ends lost 6 bases at V and 1 base at J; junction bases unmatched: 4. This CDR3 region has 14 residues. The germline V gene encodes CDR1 LGHNT and CDR2 FRNRAP. CDR3 loop: CASGPGQGNTEAFF. CDR3 DNA sequence: TGTGCTAGTGGCCCCGGACAGGGGAACACTGAAGCTTTCTTT.

V is TRBV6-6 and J is TRBJ2-7; D perhaps matches TRBD1 (6 bases). CDR1 and CDR2 from the germline V gene are MNHNY and SVGAGI (reference sequence). The CDR3 has 16 residues. Deletions cut 0 bases from V and 2 bases from J, with 14 bases between. CDR3 residues: CASSYSIEGVAYEQYF. The CDR3 nucleotides are TGTGCCAGCAGTTACTCGATAGAGGGGGTAGCCTACGAGCAGTACTTC.

This CDR3 reads CASSIDNRGLAEAFF. The CDR3 nucleotides are TGTGCCAGTAGTATAGATAACAGGGGGCTGGCTGAAGCTTTCTTT. The chain uses TRBV19 and TRBJ1-1, with 9 bases fitting TRBD1. J was trimmed by 6 bases and V by 0 bases; bases with no gene match: 5. Germline V gene data show CDR1 as LNHDA and CDR2 as SQIVND (reference sequence). This CDR3 spans 15 amino acids.

This clonotype was found a few times. This chain uses TRBV4-3 with TRBJ2-7; no clear D. V lost 1 base to trimming and J lost 4 bases, with 11 bases between them. Per germline, CDR1 LGHNA and CDR2 YSLEER. The CDR3 runs 14 residues. CDR3 bases: TGCGCCAGCAGCCAAGCTACACGCGTTTACGAGCAGTACTTC. Its translation is CASSQATRVYEQYF.

This clonotype was recorded many times. V usage is TRBV7-9 and J usage is TRBJ2-3, with unresolved D. The CDR3 runs to 13 residues. Trimming took off 6 bases at V and 2 bases at J, with 9 bases between the two ends. The germline CDR1 and CDR2 sequences are SEHNR and FQNEAQ (reference sequence). The CDR3 DNA reads TGTGCCAGCAGGGCCTTACTCACAGATACGCAGTATTTT. Its protein is CASRALLTDTQYF.

Only a few counts were recorded for this clonotype. The rearrangement links TRBV27 to TRBJ2-1, with 9 bases lining up with TRBD1. CDR1 is MNHEY, CDR2 SMNVEV, per germline (reference sequence). V dropped 3 bases and J dropped 4; count of bases not matched to a gene: 1. This CDR3 is built from 14 residues. CDR3 amino acids: CASSFGTGYNEQFF. As DNA, the CDR3 is TGTGCCAGCAGTTTTGGGACAGGGTACAATGAGCAGTTCTTC.

This clonotype was observed a few times. The J gene is TRBJ2-1, the V gene TRBV13; 12 bases agree with TRBD2. The length of the CDR3 is 15 residues. Germline CDR1 and CDR2: PRHDT and FYEKMQ (reference sequence). V dropped 5 bases and J dropped 8; count of bases not matched to a gene: 7. This CDR3 reads CASSRRTSGKDEQFF. The CDR3 DNA reads TGTGCCAGCAGCCGGCGGACTAGCGGGAAGGATGAGCAGTTCTTC.

In DNA form, the CDR3 reads TGTGCCACGAGACCTTTTGATGGGCCCAGCACAGATACGCAGTATTTT. Its translation: CATRPFDGPSTDTQYF. The chain is built from TRBV19 and TRBJ2-3, with D hard to call. CDR3 length equals 16 residues. Trimming took off 10 bases at V and 0 bases at J, with 20 bases between the two ends. From germline, CDR1 is LNHDA and CDR2 SQIVND (reference sequence).

The V call is TRBV19, the J call TRBJ2-1, with 14 bases matching TRBD2. In germline, CDR1 is LNHDA, CDR2 SQIVND (reference sequence). Trimming took 10 bases from V and 3 from J; bases not matched to a gene: 8. This CDR3 is 16 amino acids long. The CDR3, as DNA: TGTGCCACCAGCGGACTAGCGGGGGGCCTCTACAATGAGCAGTTCTTC. It yields the protein CATSGLAGGLYNEQFF.

Many counts were recorded for this clonotype. The chain combines TRBV27 with TRBJ1-5; 8 bases are a match to TRBD1. The length of the CDR3 is 12 residues. CDR1 MNHEY and CDR2 SMNVEV come from the germline V gene (reference sequence). The V gene end was trimmed by 7 bases and the J gene end by 7 bases; junction bases not matched to a gene: 3. The CDR3 bases are TGTGCCAGCACGTCAGGGGGCCAGCCCCAGCATTTT. Its translation is CASTSGGQPQHF.

The V gene is TRBV27, the J gene TRBJ2-7; possibly TRBD2 for D (6 bases). The CDR3 contains 15 residues. Trimming shortened V by 2 bases and J by 3 bases, and 14 bases separated the two germline ends. Germline lookup yields CDR1 MNHEY and CDR2 SMNVEV (reference sequence). This CDR3 reads CASSLNYGRVYEQYF. For the CDR3, the DNA is TGTGCCAGCAGTTTAAATTACGGGAGAGTCTACGAGCAGTACTTC.

This clonotype has just a few counts. The CDR3: CASSQESGRETQYF. The CDR3 bases are TGCGCCAGCAGCCAAGAGTCAGGGAGGGAGACCCAGTACTTC. This chain uses TRBV4-3 with TRBJ2-5, with a possible D match to TRBD2 (6 bases). Germline V gives CDR1 LGHNA, CDR2 YSLEER. The CDR3 sequence is 14 residues long. Trimming took 0 bases from V and 5 from J, leaving 10 bases between them.

This clonotype was counted between two and nine times. The chain joins TRBV20-1 to TRBJ2-7; TRBD1 matches 8 bases. J gave up 2 bases and V 0 bases, and 9 bases lay outside the gene matches. The CDR3 length is 16 residues. CDR1 and CDR2 (germline): DFQATT, SNEGSKA (reference sequence). CDR3 in DNA: TGCAGTGCTAGAGACCCTACCGGGACAGGCACCTACGAGCAGTACTTC. Translation gives CSARDPTGTGTYEQYF.

Concerning this clonotype: Possible read error: a much larger clone is one base away. This chain links TRBV14 with TRBJ2-7; D perhaps matches TRBD2 (6 bases). Looked up from germline, CDR1 is SGHDN and CDR2 is FVKESK. V was cut by 0 bases and J by 12 bases, with 21 bases left in between. This CDR3 is built from 15 residues. The CDR3 reads CASSQDVALRGQLYF. The CDR3 DNA reads as TGTGCCAGCAGCCAAGACGTAGCTTTGCGGGGCCAGCTGTACTTC.

The chain links TRBV4-3 to TRBJ2-7; 7 nucleotides line up with TRBD1. The CDR3 loop spans 17 amino acids. V shed 0 bases and J 0 bases; nucleotides not matched to a gene: 8. Germline loops: CDR1 LGHNA, CDR2 YSLEER. In DNA form, the CDR3 reads TGCGCCAGCAGCCAAGATCCAGGGACAGCCCTCTCCTACGAGCAGTACTTC. It translates to CASSQDPGTALSYEQYF.